Described below is a single T cell receptor (beta chain) sequence and its context. Antigen specificity is unknown. This specimen comes from a study of shared clonotypes between healthy human individuals. Here immunoSEQ multiplex PCR was the method, and the copy in TCRdb shows in-frame clones only, minus some. This sample has more than 400,000 clones, with more than 95% found just once. Broader study findings: Though the depth was large, rarefaction showed that sorted-subset sequencing was incomplete. Sampling involved blood alone; tissue repertoires likely differ. Measured sharing among donors was expected to vary with sequencing depth.

With 2 bases removed from V and 4 bases from J, the gap between germline ends came to 15 bases. The CDR3 spans 15 residues. Germline-derived CDR1 and CDR2 are SGHDN and FVKESK. The gene calls are TRBV14 and TRBJ2-7; a weak D match, TRBD2 (5 bases). Sequencing was carried out using naive CD4+ T cells sorted from blood. Subset here: CD45RA+ positively selected. This sequence was found in a woman in her thirties in good health. The chain's CDR3 is CASSQLVDSTYEQYF. The CDR3 coding sequence is TGTGCCAGCAGCCAACTAGTGGACTCTACTTACGAGCAGTACTTC.